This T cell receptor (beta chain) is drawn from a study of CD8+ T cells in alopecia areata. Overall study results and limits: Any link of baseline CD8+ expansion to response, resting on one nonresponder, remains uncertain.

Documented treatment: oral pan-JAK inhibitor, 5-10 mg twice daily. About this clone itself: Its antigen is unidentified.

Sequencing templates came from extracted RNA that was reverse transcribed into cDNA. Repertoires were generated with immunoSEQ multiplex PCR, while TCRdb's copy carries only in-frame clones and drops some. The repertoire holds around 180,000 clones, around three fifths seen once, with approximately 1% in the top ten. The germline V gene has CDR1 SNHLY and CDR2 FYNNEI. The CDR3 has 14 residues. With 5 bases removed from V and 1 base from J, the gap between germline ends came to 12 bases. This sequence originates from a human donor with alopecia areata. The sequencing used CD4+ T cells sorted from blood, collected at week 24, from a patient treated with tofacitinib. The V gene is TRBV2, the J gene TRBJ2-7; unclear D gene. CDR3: CASSRPKESYEQYF. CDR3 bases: TGTGCCAGCAGTAGACCCAAGGAGTCCTACGAGCAGTACTTC. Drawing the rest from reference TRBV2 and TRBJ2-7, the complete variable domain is EPEVTQTPSHQVTQMGQEVILRCVPISNHLYFYWYRQILGQKVEFLVSFYNNEISEKSEIFDDQFSVERPDGSNFTLKIRSTKLEDSAMYFCASSRPKESYEQYFGPGTRLTVT.